This T cell receptor beta chain was sequenced in a study of shared clonotypes between healthy human individuals. Whole-study context: Aged 18 to 49, the donors were a couple of women and a few men. Study conclusions and caveats: Around 5.3% of naive CD4 clonotypes were shared across four donors.

The length of the CDR3 is 15 residues. Germline CDR1 MNHNY, CDR2 SVGAGI (reference sequence). The germline V and J ends were trimmed by 7 bases and 6 bases, with 22 bases remaining between them. The authors loaded about 200 ng DNA, 25,000 to 30,000 T cell genomes, into sorted-subset replicate PCRs. TCRdb's copy holds only in-frame clones and misses some; the assay was immunoSEQ multiplex PCR. The sample holds approximately 2.4 million clones, about 94% seen once. About this clone itself: Its antigen is unidentified.

The TCR was taken from a man aged 18 to 29 in good health. The material sequenced was naive CD4+ T cells sorted from blood. The subset was: CD45RA+ positively selected. V gene TRBV6-6 combines with J gene TRBJ2-7, with a possible D match to TRBD1 (7 bases). The CDR3 bases are TGTGCCAGCACCTTACGCGGGACAGCTCCTTTCGAGCAGTACTTC. It translates to CASTLRGTAPFEQYF.